This record concerns one TCR beta chain sequence. The sample is drawn from a study of shared clonotypes between healthy human individuals. Selected positively for CCR7 and CD45RO-negative, naive CD8 cells excluded terminally differentiated effector memory CD45RA+ cells. The CDR3 is 20 amino acids. From germline, CDR1 is LNHNV and CDR2 YYDKDF (reference sequence). After removal of 3 bases from V and 3 bases from J, the junction contained 19 bases not matched to a gene. The repertoire was sequenced with immunoSEQ multiplex PCR; TCRdb's copy has only in-frame clones and lacks some. The repertoire includes some 1,900,000 clones, 85% to 95% of them detected once, and roughly 1% sits in the top ten.

This rearrangement joins TRBV15 to TRBJ1-5; 8 bases fit TRBD1. The clonotype was recovered from a man younger than 35 in good health. Sequencing used naive CD8+ T cells sorted from blood. This CDR3 is CATSRGLVDRVEYSNQPQHF. CDR3 bases: TGTGCCACCAGCAGGGGATTGGTGGACAGGGTGGAGTATTCCAATCAGCCCCAGCATTTT.